The 10 T cell receptor beta chains in this list originate from one sample, sequenced in a study of T cells after yellow fever vaccination (dated by TCRdb to the late 2010s). Libraries were prepared through 5' RACE. Sequenced using an Illumina HiSeq 2500. TCRdb applied fastp at Q25 and MiXCR to the public reads, then kept only in-frame beta chains. Each CDR3 protein gets just one entry, which takes the most common genes and DNA from the rows behind it. This sample holds approximately 260,000 distinct CDR3 sequences; 10% to 15% were observed only once. 0.4% to 0.55% of the sample belongs to the ten largest clones. Interpreted using the paper, the treatment or condition label stands for: live attenuated yellow fever vaccine strain. This specimen was CD4+ T cells sorted from PBMCs, taken 45 days after the yellow fever booster vaccination. The receptors come from a man in his thirties or forties who received the YFV17D yellow fever vaccine.

In this sample, this clonotype turned up many times. The CDR3 sequence: CAWETSGFYEQYF. CDR3 DNA sequence: TGTGCCTGGGAGACTAGCGGATTCTACGAGCAGTACTTC. The chain has TRBV30 and TRBJ2-7; the match to TRBD2 covers 9 bases. The V gene's germline CDR1 is GTSNPN and CDR2 SVGIG (reference sequence). This CDR3 region has 13 residues. V was pared by 5 bases and J by 3 bases, with 5 bases of the junction left unmatched.

This clonotype was found a few times. V gene TRBV7-2 combines with J gene TRBJ2-1; D gene ambiguous. This CDR3 spans 12 amino acids. CDR1 is SGHTA, CDR2 FQGNSA, per germline. V dropped 2 bases and J dropped 10 bases, with 9 bases sitting between them. CDR3 in amino acids: CASSLRVGEQFF. The CDR3 region has the DNA TGTGCCAGCAGCTTAAGGGTTGGAGAGCAGTTCTTC.

In this sample, this clonotype turned up a few times. The chain joins TRBV6-1 to TRBJ2-5; 10 bases line up with TRBD1. Trimming removed 7 bases from V and 5 bases from J; junction bases left unmatched: 10. This CDR3 is 15 amino acids long. Germline V lookup: CDR1 MNHNS, CDR2 SASEGT. This CDR3 reads CASNQGQGVLETQYF. The CDR3 DNA sequence: TGTGCCAGCAATCAAGGACAGGGGGTATTGGAGACCCAGTACTTC.

The chain is built from TRBV20-1 and TRBJ2-7, with 7 bases matching TRBD1. Trimming took 4 bases from V and 0 from J; bases not matched to a gene: 12. Germline V gene sequence: CDR1 DFQATT, CDR2 SNEGSKA (reference sequence). The CDR3 has 16 amino acids. Here the CDR3 reads CSATSGGMVDSYEQYF. The DNA of the CDR3 is TGCAGTGCTACCTCAGGGGGTATGGTGGACTCCTACGAGCAGTACTTC.

This clonotype has just a few counts. This chain uses TRBV5-1 with TRBJ2-7, with D perhaps matching TRBD2 (6 bases). Per germline, CDR1 SGHRS and CDR2 YFSETQ. V was trimmed by 4 bases and J by 0 bases, leaving 11 bases between them. This CDR3 is 14 amino acids long. The CDR3 here is CASSEGLGSYEQYF. The CDR3 coding sequence is TGCGCCAGCAGCGAGGGACTGGGCTCCTACGAGCAGTACTTC. Drawing the rest from reference TRBV5-1 and TRBJ2-7, the complete variable domain is KAGVTQTPRYLIKTRGQQVTLSCSPISGHRSVSWYQQTPGQGLQFLFEYFSETQRNKGNFPGRFSGRQFSNSRSEMNVSTLELGDSALYLCASSEGLGSYEQYFGPGTRLTVT.

V gene TRBV12-5 combines with J gene TRBJ2-6; no clear D gene. Germline V gene lookup returns CDR1 LGHNT and CDR2 FRNRAP. V lost 5 bases, J lost 2 bases, and 10 bases lay in between. The CDR3 is 15 residues long. CDR3 coding DNA: TGTGCTAGTGGTAGGAACGGAACTGGGGCCAACGTCCTGACTTTC. This codes for CASGRNGTGANVLTF.

This clonotype was seen more than once but under ten times. J is TRBJ2-4 and V is TRBV20-1, with D possibly TRBD2 on 6 matching bases. The germline gives CDR1 DFQATT, CDR2 SNEGSKA (reference sequence). The CDR3 consists of 11 residues. Trimming removed 4 bases from V and 5 bases from J, with 6 bases in between. DNA for the CDR3: TGCAGTGCTACGGGGGAAAACATTCAGTACTTC. The encoded protein is CSATGENIQYF.

V gene TRBV6-2 or TRBV6-3 combines with J gene TRBJ2-2; 7 nucleotides match TRBD1. The V segment lost 6 bases and the J segment 6 bases; nucleotides outside the gene matches: 13. Looked up from germline, CDR1 is MNHEY and CDR2 is SVGEGT. CDR3 length equals 16 residues. CDR3 sequence reads: CASRTPLQGKSGELFF. Here the CDR3 DNA reads TGTGCCAGCAGAACACCCTTACAGGGGAAGTCCGGGGAGCTGTTTTTT.

This clonotype showed up many times. The V and J genes are TRBV29-1 and TRBJ2-7, with D tentatively TRBD2 (6 bases). The CDR3 totals 14 residues. CDR1 and CDR2 from the germline V gene are SQVTM and ANQGSEA. Trimming pared 6 bases from V and 0 bases from J, leaving 15 bases between. The CDR3 DNA reads as TGCAGCGTCTCCAGCGGGTTCCTCTCCTACGAGCAGTACTTC. It is translated as CSVSSGFLSYEQYF.

This clonotype was observed a handful of times. The V gene is TRBV20-1, the J gene TRBJ1-1; D unresolved. V lost 7 bases and J 3 bases, leaving 12 bases between the germline ends. This CDR3 comprises 12 residues. CDR1 is DFQATT, CDR2 SNEGSKA, per germline (reference sequence). In nucleotides, the CDR3 is TGCAGTGGCGCCGGTGGGCACACTGAAGCTTTCTTT. It specifies CSGAGGHTEAFF.